Sequencing of this T cell receptor beta chain was carried out in a study of identical twins. TCRdb ran MiXCR on the 5' RACE reads and lists one entry per CDR3 protein. The profile shows 1.5 million or so distinct CDR3 sequences, roughly a third of them singletons. Study results and caveats: While abundant cord blood beta clonotypes carried fewer insertions, memory repertoires showed no such pattern. Findings depended on cross-sectional statistics rather than tracking the same donors. Zero-insertion analyses might be partly confounded by invariant T cells like MAIT and iNKT.

This clonotype was seen many times. What it recognizes is unknown. The sample was cord blood. This clonotype was obtained from a newborn girl in good health.

For the CDR3, the DNA is TGTGCCATCAGAGCGGATTATGGCTACACCTTC. Protein product: CAIRADYGYTF. V and J are TRBV10-3 and TRBJ1-2; D ambiguous. Germline CDR1 and CDR2: ENHRY and SYGVKD. V was shortened by 6 bases and J by 5 bases, with 7 bases between the two germline ends. CDR3 size: 11 residues.